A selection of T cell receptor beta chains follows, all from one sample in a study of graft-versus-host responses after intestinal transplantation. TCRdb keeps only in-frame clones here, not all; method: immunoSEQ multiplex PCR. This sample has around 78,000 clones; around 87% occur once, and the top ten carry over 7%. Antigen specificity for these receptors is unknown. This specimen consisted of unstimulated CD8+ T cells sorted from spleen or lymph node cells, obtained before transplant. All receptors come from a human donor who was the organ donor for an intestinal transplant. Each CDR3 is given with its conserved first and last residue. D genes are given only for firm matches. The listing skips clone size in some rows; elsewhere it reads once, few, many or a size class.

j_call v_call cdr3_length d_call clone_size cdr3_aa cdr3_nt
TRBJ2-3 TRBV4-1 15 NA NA CASSQDPGTSNTQYF TGCGCCAGCAGCCAAGATCCGGGGACCAGTAATACGCAGTATTTT
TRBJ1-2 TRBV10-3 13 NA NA CAISESTGGGYTF TGTGCCATCAGTGAGTCGACAGGAGGAGGCTACACCTTC
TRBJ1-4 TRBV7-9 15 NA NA CASSRPRETNEKLFF TGTGCCAGCAGCCGTCCGAGGGAGACTAATGAAAAACTGTTTTTT
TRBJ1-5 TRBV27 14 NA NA CASSPGLANQPQHF TGTGCCAGCAGTCCGGGACTGGCCAATCAGCCCCAGCATTTT
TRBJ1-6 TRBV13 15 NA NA CASSRGRQGRSPLHF TGTGCCAGCAGCCGAGGACGTCAGGGGAGATCACCCCTCCACTTT
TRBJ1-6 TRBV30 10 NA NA CAWLLSTVHF TGTGCCTGGCTTCTCTCGACGGTCCACTTT
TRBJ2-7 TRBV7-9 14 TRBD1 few CASSYRDSYDEQYF TGTGCCAGCAGCTACCGGGACAGCTATGACGAGCAGTACTTC
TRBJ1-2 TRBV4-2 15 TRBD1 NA CASSQDRQGALGYTF TGTGCCAGCAGCCAAGACAGACAGGGGGCTCTTGGCTACACCTTC
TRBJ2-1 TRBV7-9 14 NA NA CASSLLLGANEQFF TGTGCCAGCAGCTTACTACTAGGGGCGAATGAGCAGTTCTTC
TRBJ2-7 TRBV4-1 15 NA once CASSPAGTAVGEQYF TGCGCCAGCAGCCCCGCCGGGACTGCGGTCGGGGAGCAGTACTTC
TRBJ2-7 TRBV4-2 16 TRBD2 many CASSQDGTSGAYEQYF TGTGCCAGCAGCCAAGATGGGACTAGCGGGGCCTACGAGCAGTACTTC
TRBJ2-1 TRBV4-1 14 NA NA CASSQDPALLEQFF TGCGCCAGCAGCCAGGACCCGGCACTTCTAGAGCAGTTCTTC
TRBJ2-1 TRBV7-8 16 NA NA CASSSWTAGPYNEQFF TGTGCCAGCAGCTCCTGGACAGCAGGACCCTACAATGAGCAGTTCTTC
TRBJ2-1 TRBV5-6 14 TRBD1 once CASSFGTGDNEQFF TGTGCCAGCAGCTTCGGGACAGGGGACAATGAGCAGTTCTTC
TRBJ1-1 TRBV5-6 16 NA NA CASSHHEIQGGAEAFF TGTGCCAGCAGCCATCACGAGATACAGGGAGGGGCTGAAGCTTTCTTT
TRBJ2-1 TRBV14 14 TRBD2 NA CASSQAGGPNEQFF TGTGCCAGCAGCCAAGCGGGGGGGCCAAATGAGCAGTTCTTC
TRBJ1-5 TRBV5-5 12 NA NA CASSYQDQPQHF TGTGCCAGCAGCTATCAGGATCAGCCCCAGCATTTT
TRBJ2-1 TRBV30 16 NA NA CAWSNTLGDAYNEQFF TGTGCCTGGAGTAACACGTTGGGGGATGCCTACAATGAGCAGTTCTTC
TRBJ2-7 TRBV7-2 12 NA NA CASSQIYYEQYF TGTGCCAGCAGTCAAATTTACTACGAGCAGTACTTC
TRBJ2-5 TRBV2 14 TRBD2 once CASTLAGYQETQYF TGTGCCAGCACACTAGCGGGGTACCAAGAGACCCAGTACTTC